Each of the 3 T cell receptor beta chains below was sequenced from the same sample in a study of shared clonotypes between healthy human individuals. CD45RO negativity and positive selection for CCR7 defined naive CD8 cells, a population that excluded terminally differentiated effector memory CD45RA+ cells. The repertoire was sequenced with immunoSEQ multiplex PCR; TCRdb's copy has only in-frame clones and lacks some. The repertoire holds around 2.1 million clones, with 93% as singletons. The specimen sequenced was naive CD8+ T cells from PBMCs. The receptors were sampled from a young man in good health. Some clones in this sample may be carry-over from other donors' samples.

This chain connects TRBV19 to TRBJ1-3, with D perhaps TRBD1 (6 bases). Trimming took 4 bases from V and 2 from J, leaving 12 bases between them. The CDR3 covers 15 residues. Germline values: CDR1 LNHDA, CDR2 SQIVND (reference sequence). CDR3 in DNA: TGTGCCAGTAGTACGCCTTACAGGGCTGGAAACACCATATATTTT. Residues: CASSTPYRAGNTIYF.

This clone was seen just once. The chain has TRBV9 and TRBJ2-1; D possibly matches TRBD1 or TRBD2 (5 bases each). CDR1 and CDR2 (germline): SGDLS, YYNGEE. V was trimmed by 4 bases and J by 6 bases, leaving 14 bases between them. CDR3 size: 14 residues. The CDR3 bases are TGTGCCAGCAGCCATCGGGACCGACCCAATGAGCAGTTCTTC. It codes for CASSHRDRPNEQFF.

As concerns this clone: Other DNA sequences within the sample encode an identical CDR3. This chain joins TRBV5-1 and TRBJ2-7; 8 bases match TRBD1. V lost 3 bases and J lost 3; bases outside the gene matches: 5. This CDR3 is built from 14 residues. Germline V lookup: CDR1 SGHRS, CDR2 YFSETQ. The CDR3 DNA reads as TGCGCCAGCAGCTGGGGTACAGGGGGCTACGAGCAGTACTTC. It yields the protein CASSWGTGGYEQYF.